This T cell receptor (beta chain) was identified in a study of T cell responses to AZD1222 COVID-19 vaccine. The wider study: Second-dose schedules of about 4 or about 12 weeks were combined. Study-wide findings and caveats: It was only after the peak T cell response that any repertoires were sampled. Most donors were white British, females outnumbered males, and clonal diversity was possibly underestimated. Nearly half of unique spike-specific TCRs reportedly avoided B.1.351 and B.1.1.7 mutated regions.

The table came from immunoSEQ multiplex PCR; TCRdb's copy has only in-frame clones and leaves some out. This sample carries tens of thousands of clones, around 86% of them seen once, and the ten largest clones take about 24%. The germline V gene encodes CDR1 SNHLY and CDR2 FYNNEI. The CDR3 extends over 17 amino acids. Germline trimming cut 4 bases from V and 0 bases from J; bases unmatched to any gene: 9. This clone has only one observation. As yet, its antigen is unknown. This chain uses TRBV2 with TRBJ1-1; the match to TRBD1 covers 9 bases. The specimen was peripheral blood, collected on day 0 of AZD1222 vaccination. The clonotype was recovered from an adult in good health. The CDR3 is CASSVEQGAAMNTEAFF. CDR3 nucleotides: TGTGCCAGCAGTGTGGAACAGGGGGCTGCAATGAACACTGAAGCTTTCTTT.